Listed below are T cell receptor beta chains from one sample, sequenced in a study of OX40 agonist ivuxolimab in advanced cancers. The method was immunoSEQ multiplex PCR; TCRdb's version includes in-frame clones alone and lacks a portion of them. The profile covers tens of thousands of clones, with approximately 89% appearing a single time and around 0.31% taken by the ten largest. Material: CD4+ or CD8+ T cells sorted from blood, obtained in a trial of the OX40 agonist ivuxolimab. Receptors originate from an adult with an advanced solid tumor such as melanoma, head and neck, liver or kidney cancer. Each CDR3 is given with its conserved first and last residue. D genes are given only for firm matches. Size is omitted from some rows. Given values are once, few, many or a class for expanded clones.

NA | TRBJ1-3 | NA | TRBV7-9 | CASRAASGNTIYF | TGTGCCAGCAGGGCCGCAAGTGGAAACACCATATATTTT
NA | TRBJ1-1 | TRBD1 | TRBV7-3 | CASSLDRVSEAFF | TGTGCCAGCAGCTTAGACAGGGTATCTGAAGCTTTCTTT
NA | TRBJ2-7 | TRBD1 | TRBV28 | CGSGTGTVVYEQYF | TGTGGCTCGGGGACCGGGACAGTGGTATACGAGCAGTACTTC
NA | TRBJ1-1 | NA | TRBV5-8 | CASSLARAEAFF | TGTGCCAGCAGCTTGGCTCGGGCTGAAGCTTTCTTT
NA | TRBJ1-1 | NA | TRBV18 | CASSPPQGSRYTEAFF | TGTGCCAGCTCACCCCCGCAGGGCTCCAGGTACACTGAAGCTTTCTTT
NA | TRBJ1-1 | TRBD1 | TRBV25-1 | CASQRRGQGNTEAFF | TGTGCCAGCCAACGGAGAGGACAGGGGAACACTGAAGCTTTCTTT
NA | TRBJ2-1 | NA | TRBV5-4 | CASSLRGVGYNEQFF | TGTGCCAGCAGCTTGCGGGGAGTAGGCTACAATGAGCAGTTCTTC
NA | TRBJ1-2 | TRBD1 | TRBV19 | CASKRQGLIYGYTF | TGTGCCAGTAAGAGACAGGGACTCATCTATGGCTACACCTTC
NA | TRBJ2-1 | TRBD2 | TRBV11-2 | CASSRTSYNEQFF | TGTGCCAGCAGCCGGACTAGCTACAATGAGCAGTTCTTC
NA | TRBJ2-1 | NA | TRBV2 | CASRLDRASSGDQFF | TGTGCCAGCAGGCTAGACAGGGCGTCTAGCGGAGATCAGTTCTTC
once | TRBJ1-5 | NA | TRBV19 | CASKSGNQPQHF | TGTGCCAGTAAGTCCGGCAATCAGCCCCAGCATTTT
NA | TRBJ1-4 | NA | TRBV15 | CATSRGTANEKLFF | TGTGCCACCAGCAGAGGGACAGCTAATGAAAAACTGTTTTTT
NA | TRBJ1-4 | NA | TRBV5-1 | CASSFGRGDEKLFF | TGCGCCAGCAGCTTCGGCAGGGGTGATGAAAAACTGTTTTTT
NA | TRBJ1-3 | NA | TRBV9 | CASSVAGVGAVSSGNTIYF | TGTGCCAGCAGCGTAGCTGGGGTTGGGGCCGTTAGCTCTGGAAACACCATATATTTT
NA | TRBJ1-2 | NA | TRBV7-3 | CASSLSGNGYTF | TGTGCCAGCAGCTTGTCAGGGAACGGCTACACCTTC
NA | TRBJ2-1 | TRBD2 | TRBV4-1 | CASSHLLAGVVGEQFF | TGCGCCAGCAGCCATTTACTAGCGGGAGTGGTCGGCGAGCAGTTCTTC
few | TRBJ1-5 | NA | TRBV12-5 | CASGLRSEDPPQHF | TGTGCTAGTGGTTTGAGGTCGGAGGATCCGCCCCAGCATTTT
NA | TRBJ2-1 | NA | TRBV5-1 | CASSFEPPYNEQFF | TGCGCCAGCAGCTTCGAACCCCCTTACAATGAGCAGTTCTTC
NA | TRBJ1-2 | NA | TRBV7-2 | CASSSQERGYTF | TGTGCCAGCAGCTCGCAGGAGCGTGGCTACACCTTC
NA | TRBJ2-7 | TRBD2 | TRBV9 | CASSVGSGIYEQYF | TGTGCCAGCAGCGTAGGTAGCGGGATTTACGAGCAGTACTTC
NA | TRBJ2-3 | NA | TRBV9 | CASSVGFREYTQYF | TGTGCCAGCAGCGTAGGCTTCAGGGAGTATACGCAGTATTTT
NA | TRBJ1-2 | NA | TRBV19 | CASSIEGGSGYTF | TGTGCCAGTAGTATAGAGGGGGGAAGCGGCTACACCTTC
few | TRBJ2-7 | NA | TRBV4-1 | CASSRPGQANYEQYF | TGCGCCAGCAGCCGCCCCGGGCAAGCGAACTACGAGCAGTACTTC
NA | TRBJ1-5 | NA | TRBV19 | CASTPTGLNQPQHF | TGTGCCAGTACCCCGACGGGGCTCAATCAGCCCCAGCATTTT
NA | TRBJ2-7 | TRBD2 | TRBV11-2 | CASSSGTSGGKRYEQYF | TGTGCCAGCAGCTCCGGGACTAGCGGGGGGAAACGCTACGAGCAGTACTTC
NA | TRBJ1-6 | NA | TRBV7-6 | CASSLVTRGNNSPLHF | TGTGCCAGCAGCTTAGTAACCAGGGGTAATAATTCACCCCTCCACTTT
NA | TRBJ1-3 | NA | TRBV7-9 | CASSLGSFDRNTIYF | TGTGCCAGCAGCTTAGGCTCGTTCGACAGAAACACCATATATTTT
NA | TRBJ2-5 | NA | TRBV7-7 | CASSLRAQGPETQYF | TGTGCTAGCAGCTTACGGGCCCAGGGTCCAGAGACCCAGTACTTC
NA | TRBJ2-7 | NA | TRBV5-1 | CASSFGQSGNEQYF | TGCGCCAGCAGCTTCGGACAGTCCGGGAACGAGCAGTACTTC
once | TRBJ2-5 | TRBD2 | TRBV7-2 | CASSFFSGSIETQYF | TGTGCCAGCAGCTTTTTTAGCGGGAGTATCGAGACCCAGTACTTC
NA | TRBJ2-1 | TRBD2 | TRBV19 | CASSTTSGAYNEQFF | TGTGCCAGTAGTACGACTAGCGGGGCCTACAATGAGCAGTTCTTC
NA | TRBJ2-1 | NA | TRBV19 | CASSIERAYNEQFF | TGTGCCAGTAGTATAGAGCGGGCATACAATGAGCAGTTCTTC
NA | TRBJ1-4 | NA | TRBV18 | CASSPRQNNEKLFF | TGTGCCAGCTCGCCCCGACAGAATAATGAAAAACTGTTTTTT
NA | TRBJ2-7 | TRBD2 | TRBV5-4 | CASSREGGSYEQYF | TGTGCCAGCAGCCGTGAGGGAGGGTCCTACGAGCAGTACTTC
NA | TRBJ2-7 | TRBD1 | TRBV5-1 | CASSLEPRGPYEQYF | TGCGCCAGCAGCTTGGAACCCAGGGGGCCCTACGAGCAGTACTTC
NA | TRBJ2-6 | NA | TRBV9 | CASSVAVTLFGANVLTF | TGTGCCAGCAGCGTAGCAGTTACTCTGTTTGGGGCCAACGTCCTGACTTTC
NA | TRBJ2-1 | NA | TRBV6-1 | CASSEAIGRYNEQFF | TGTGCCAGCAGTGAAGCAATAGGACGTTACAATGAGCAGTTCTTC
NA | TRBJ1-1 | TRBD1 | TRBV6-1 | CASSATGGTEAFF | TGTGCCAGCAGTGCGACAGGGGGCACTGAAGCTTTCTTT
NA | TRBJ2-7 | NA | TRBV6-1 | CASSAPGRISYEQYF | TGTGCCAGCAGTGCGCCTGGACGAATCTCCTACGAGCAGTACTTC
NA | TRBJ1-1 | NA | TRBV5-1 | CASSLGWGQGTEAFF | TGCGCCAGCAGCTTGGGTTGGGGTCAGGGGACTGAAGCTTTCTTT
once | TRBJ2-2 | NA | TRBV5-1 | CASSLGQVNTGELFF | TGCGCCAGCAGCTTGGGACAGGTGAACACCGGGGAGCTGTTTTTT